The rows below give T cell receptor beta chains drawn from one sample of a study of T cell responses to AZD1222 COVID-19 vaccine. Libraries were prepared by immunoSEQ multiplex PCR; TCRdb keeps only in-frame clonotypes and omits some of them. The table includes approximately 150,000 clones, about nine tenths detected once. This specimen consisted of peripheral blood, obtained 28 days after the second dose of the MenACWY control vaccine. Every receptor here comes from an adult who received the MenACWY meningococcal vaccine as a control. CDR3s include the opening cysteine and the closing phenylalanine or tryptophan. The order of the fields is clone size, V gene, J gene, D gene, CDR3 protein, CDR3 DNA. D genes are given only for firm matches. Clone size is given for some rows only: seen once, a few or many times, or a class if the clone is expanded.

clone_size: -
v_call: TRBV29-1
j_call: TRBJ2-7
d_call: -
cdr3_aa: CSVEEIPQGQLRGYEQYF
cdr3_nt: TGCAGCGTTGAAGAAATCCCCCAGGGCCAACTAAGGGGTTACGAGCAGTACTTC

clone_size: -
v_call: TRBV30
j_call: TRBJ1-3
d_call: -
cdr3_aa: CAWGAGNGNTIYF
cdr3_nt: TGTGCCTGGGGGGCCGGTAACGGAAACACCATATATTTT

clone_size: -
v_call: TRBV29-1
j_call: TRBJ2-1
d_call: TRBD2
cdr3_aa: CSVSGRAYNEQFF
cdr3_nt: TGCAGCGTCAGCGGGAGAGCCTACAATGAGCAGTTCTTC

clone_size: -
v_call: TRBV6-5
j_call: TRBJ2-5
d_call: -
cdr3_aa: CASSYGGETQYF
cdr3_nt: TGTGCCAGCAGTTACGGGGGAGAGACCCAGTACTTC

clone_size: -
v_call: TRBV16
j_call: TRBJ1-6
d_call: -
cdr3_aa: CASSQWVVNSPLHF
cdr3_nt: TGTGCCAGCAGCCAATGGGTCGTGAATTCACCCCTCCACTTT

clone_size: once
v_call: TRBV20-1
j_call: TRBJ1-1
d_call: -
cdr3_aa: CSGGRGRAFF
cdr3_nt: TGCAGTGGGGGTAGGGGTCGGGCTTTCTTT

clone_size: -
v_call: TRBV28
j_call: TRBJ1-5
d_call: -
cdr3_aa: CASSRVQGGPQHF
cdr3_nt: TGTGCCAGCAGCAGGGTCCAAGGGGGGCCCCAGCATTTT

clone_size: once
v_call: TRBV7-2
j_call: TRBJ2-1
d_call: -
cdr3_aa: CASSLGASAYNEQFF
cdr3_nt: TGTGCCAGCAGCTTAGGGGCTAGCGCTTACAATGAGCAGTTCTTC

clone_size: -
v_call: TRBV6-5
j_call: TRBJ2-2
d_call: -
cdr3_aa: CASSYSSNSGELFF
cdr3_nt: TGTGCCAGCAGTTACTCCAGTAACTCCGGGGAGCTGTTTTTT

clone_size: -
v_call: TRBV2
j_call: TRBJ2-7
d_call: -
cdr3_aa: CAGRNAGSEQYF
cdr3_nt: TGTGCCGGCCGAAATGCCGGGAGCGAGCAGTACTTC

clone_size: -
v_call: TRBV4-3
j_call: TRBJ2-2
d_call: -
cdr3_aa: CASSQDSIPGKTGELFF
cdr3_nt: TGCGCCAGCAGCCAAGATTCAATACCCGGGAAGACCGGGGAGCTGTTTTTT

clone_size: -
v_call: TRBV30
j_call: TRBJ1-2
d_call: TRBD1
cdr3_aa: CAWSGKGALSGYTF
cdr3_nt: TGTGCCTGGAGTGGGAAGGGGGCTCTAAGTGGCTACACCTTC

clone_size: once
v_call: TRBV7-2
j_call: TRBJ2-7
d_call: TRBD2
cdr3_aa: CASSSGTSGYEQYF
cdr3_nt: TGTGCCAGCAGCTCCGGGACTAGCGGTTACGAGCAGTACTTC

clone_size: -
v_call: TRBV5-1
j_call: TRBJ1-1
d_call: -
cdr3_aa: CASSLTAASNTEAFF
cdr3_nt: TGCGCCAGCAGCTTAACAGCAGCTTCGAACACTGAAGCTTTCTTT

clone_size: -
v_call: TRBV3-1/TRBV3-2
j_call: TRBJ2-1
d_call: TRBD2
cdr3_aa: CASSQLPSGGLGVQFF
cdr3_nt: TGTGCCAGCAGCCAACTCCCTAGCGGGGGGCTTGGTGTGCAGTTCTTC

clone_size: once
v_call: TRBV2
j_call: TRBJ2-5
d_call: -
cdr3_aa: CASSEVTGRETQYF
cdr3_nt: TGTGCCAGCAGTGAGGTTACGGGGAGGGAGACCCAGTACTTC

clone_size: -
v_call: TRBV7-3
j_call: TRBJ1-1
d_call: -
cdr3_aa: CASRLQLNTEAFF
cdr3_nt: TGTGCCAGCAGGTTACAGTTGAACACTGAAGCTTTCTTT

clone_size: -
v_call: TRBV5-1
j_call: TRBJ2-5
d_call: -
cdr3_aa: CASSFREETQYF
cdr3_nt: TGCGCCAGCAGCTTCCGAGAAGAGACCCAGTACTTC

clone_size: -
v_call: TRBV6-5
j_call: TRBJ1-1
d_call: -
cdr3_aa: CASSYPATEAFF
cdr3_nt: TGTGCCAGCAGTTATCCAGCCACTGAAGCTTTCTTT

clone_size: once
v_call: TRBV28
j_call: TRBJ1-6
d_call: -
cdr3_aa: CASSFRQGYNSPLHF
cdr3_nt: TGTGCCAGCAGTTTTCGTCAGGGGTATAATTCACCCCTCCACTTT

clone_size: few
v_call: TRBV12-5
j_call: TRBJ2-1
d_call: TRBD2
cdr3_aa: CASGLVLKGLAGGVNEQFF
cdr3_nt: TGTGCTAGTGGTTTGGTACTAAAGGGATTAGCGGGAGGCGTGAATGAGCAGTTCTTC